The rows below give T cell receptor beta chains drawn from one sample of a study of blood T cell repertoires in COVID-19. Only in-frame clones appear in the TCRdb table, and some are missing; sequencing was by immunoSEQ multiplex PCR. The sample records about 370,000 clones, about 87% being singletons. The sample was peripheral blood. Every receptor here comes from a woman in her twenties or thirties with COVID-19, enrolled during active disease. The CDR3 runs from the conserved cysteine through the conserved F or W. The D gene is left open where the match is weak. Where a row states a size, it is once, few, many or the class of an expanded clone; other rows omit it.

J,V,size,D,CDR3,DNA
TRBJ2-5,TRBV28,NA,NA,CASSFPGGLEETQYF,TGTGCCAGCAGTTTCCCCGGGGGGCTCGAGGAGACCCAGTACTTC
TRBJ1-6,TRBV6-6,NA,NA,CASSYAWNSPLHF,TGTGCCAGCAGTTACGCGTGGAATTCACCCCTCCACTTT
TRBJ2-7,TRBV18,NA,TRBD1,CASSSNQGASFHEQYF,TGTGCCAGCTCATCGAACCAGGGGGCTAGTTTTCACGAGCAGTACTTC
TRBJ2-7,TRBV7-5,NA,NA,CVRSHGEGGSFYEQYF,TGTGTCAGAAGCCATGGGGAGGGCGGCTCCTTCTACGAGCAGTACTTC
TRBJ2-3,TRBV9,NA,NA,CASSVTPRDTQYF,TGTGCCAGCAGCGTAACCCCCCGGGATACGCAGTATTTT
TRBJ2-5,TRBV6-2/TRBV6-3,NA,TRBD2,CASSYGLAGIQETQYF,TGTGCCAGCAGTTACGGGTTAGCGGGGATCCAAGAGACCCAGTACTTC
TRBJ2-1,TRBV4-3,NA,TRBD2,CASSLTSGRGNEQFF,TGCGCCAGCAGCCTTACTAGCGGGAGGGGGAATGAGCAGTTCTTC
TRBJ2-2,TRBV4-1,NA,TRBD2,CASCPTSGRTGELFF,TGCGCCAGCTGCCCCACCAGCGGGAGGACCGGGGAGCTGTTTTTT
TRBJ2-2,TRBV7-6,NA,TRBD2,CASSLQREGTGELFF,TGTGCCAGCAGCTTACAGCGGGAGGGCACCGGGGAGCTGTTTTTT
TRBJ2-1,TRBV7-6,NA,TRBD2,CASSLATSPSNEQFF,TGTGCCAGCAGCTTAGCGACTAGCCCAAGTAATGAGCAGTTCTTC
TRBJ1-1,TRBV14,once,NA,CASSQLYGKFMNTEAFF,TGTGCCAGCAGCCAACTATACGGGAAGTTCATGAACACTGAAGCTTTCTTT
TRBJ2-2,TRBV19,NA,TRBD2,CASSIEGRGRSHGELFF,TGTGCCAGTAGTATAGAGGGTCGCGGGAGGTCCCACGGGGAGCTGTTTTTT
TRBJ1-2,TRBV6-1,few,TRBD1,CASSDRDRGNYGYTF,TGTGCCAGCAGTGACCGGGACAGGGGGAACTATGGCTACACCTTC
TRBJ2-1,TRBV11-2,NA,TRBD2,CASSSGSSYNEQFF,TGTGCCAGCAGTAGCGGGAGCTCCTACAATGAGCAGTTCTTC
TRBJ1-5,TRBV30,NA,NA,CAWSEGVSNQPQHF,TGTGCCTGGAGTGAAGGGGTTAGCAATCAGCCCCAGCATTTT
TRBJ2-5,TRBV6-5,NA,NA,CASSSPEETQYF,TGTGCCAGCAGTTCCCCGGAAGAGACCCAGTACTTC
TRBJ1-2,TRBV2,NA,NA,CASSADRIYGYTF,TGTGCCAGCAGCGCCGACAGGATTTATGGCTACACCTTC
TRBJ1-1,TRBV7-3,NA,NA,CASSPSGGFAEAFF,TGTGCCAGCAGCCCATCCGGGGGGTTCGCTGAAGCTTTCTTT
TRBJ1-4,TRBV2,NA,TRBD1,CASSGRDREGEKLFF,TGTGCCAGCAGTGGACGGGACAGGGAAGGCGAAAAACTGTTTTTT
TRBJ2-7,TRBV18,NA,TRBD2,CASSLLERGGEYEQYF,TGTGCCAGCTCCCTCCTAGAGCGGGGGGGCGAATACGAGCAGTACTTC
TRBJ2-1,TRBV27,NA,TRBD2,CASSSPSSGSTPSNEQFF,TGTGCCAGCAGTTCCCCCAGTAGCGGGAGTACCCCCTCTAATGAGCAGTTCTTC
TRBJ1-1,TRBV6-2/TRBV6-3,NA,NA,CASSYLGQTTNTEAFF,TGTGCCAGCAGTTACCTTGGACAAACTACGAACACTGAAGCTTTCTTT
TRBJ2-4,TRBV6-4,NA,TRBD2,CASTTSGRAAKNIQYF,TGTGCCAGCACCACTAGCGGGAGGGCGGCCAAAAACATTCAGTACTTC
TRBJ2-2,TRBV6-5,NA,NA,CASSTTGHGELFF,TGTGCCAGCAGTACAACAGGTCACGGGGAGCTGTTTTTT
TRBJ2-1,TRBV29-1,NA,TRBD1,CSAPTGANYYNEQFF,TGCAGCGCGCCCACAGGGGCGAACTATTACAATGAGCAGTTCTTC
TRBJ2-3,TRBV5-1,NA,NA,CASRSTSGTDTQYF,TGCGCCAGCAGATCGACTAGTGGCACAGATACGCAGTATTTT
TRBJ2-7,TRBV5-1,NA,NA,CASSLQADSYEQYF,TGCGCCAGCAGCTTACAAGCGGATTCCTACGAGCAGTACTTC
TRBJ2-7,TRBV2,NA,TRBD2,CASSGIAGAFYEQYF,TGTGCCAGCAGTGGGATAGCGGGAGCCTTCTACGAGCAGTACTTC
TRBJ2-2,TRBV11-3,many,TRBD2,CASSLVAGDIGELFF,TGTGCCAGCAGCTTAGTGGCGGGAGACATCGGGGAGCTGTTTTTT
TRBJ2-7,TRBV7-9,NA,NA,CASSPGLPSYEQYF,TGTGCCAGCAGCCCCGGACTCCCCTCCTACGAGCAGTACTTC
TRBJ1-1,TRBV28,NA,NA,CASSHLRAVGMGTEAFF,TGTGCCAGCAGTCACCTGAGGGCCGTGGGCATGGGCACTGAAGCTTTCTTT
TRBJ2-2,TRBV6-5,NA,TRBD2,CVSGGYNTGELFF,TGTGTTTCCGGGGGGTATAACACCGGGGAGCTGTTTTTT
TRBJ1-1,TRBV7-6,NA,TRBD1,CASSFRPGTGYNTEAFF,TGTGCCAGCAGCTTCCGTCCCGGGACAGGGTACAACACTGAAGCTTTCTTT
TRBJ2-7,TRBV10-3,NA,TRBD2,CATWGGGLFEQYF,TGTGCTACCTGGGGCGGGGGGCTCTTCGAGCAGTACTTC
TRBJ2-7,TRBV4-1,few,TRBD1,CASSQDPGTVAYEQYF,TGCGCCAGCAGCCAAGATCCCGGGACAGTAGCCTACGAGCAGTACTTC
TRBJ1-1,TRBV28,NA,NA,CASRDTGSNTEAFF,TGTGCCAGCCGGGACACTGGGTCGAACACTGAAGCTTTCTTT
TRBJ2-7,TRBV7-2,NA,TRBD2,CASSGQRGYEQYF,TGTGCCAGCAGCGGTCAGCGGGGCTACGAGCAGTACTTC
TRBJ1-2,TRBV29-1,NA,TRBD1,CSVEGQGVGYTF,TGCAGCGTTGAGGGACAGGGAGTCGGCTACACCTTC
TRBJ2-1,TRBV7-3,NA,TRBD2,CASSLGLAGASERFF,TGTGCCAGCAGCTTGGGACTAGCGGGAGCAAGCGAAAGGTTCTTC
TRBJ2-7,TRBV4-3,NA,NA,CASSQVRRYEQYF,TGCGCCAGCAGCCAAGTTCGGCGGTACGAGCAGTACTTC
TRBJ2-3,TRBV5-1,once,TRBD2,CASSLTSGADTQYF,TGCGCCAGCAGCTTGACTAGCGGTGCAGATACGCAGTATTTT
TRBJ1-2,TRBV9,NA,TRBD1,CASSAGTGATIYGYTF,TGTGCCAGCAGCGCAGGGACAGGCGCTACCATCTATGGCTACACCTTC
TRBJ2-1,TRBV5-1,NA,TRBD1,CASSLHQGVRNEQFF,TGCGCCAGCAGCTTGCACCAGGGGGTTAGGAATGAGCAGTTCTTC
TRBJ2-3,TRBV5-1,NA,NA,CASSLARADTQYF,TGCGCCAGCAGCTTGGCCCGGGCAGATACGCAGTATTTT
TRBJ2-7,TRBV11-1,once,NA,CASSDAGTGEQYF,TGTGCCAGCAGTGACGCGGGAACTGGCGAGCAGTACTTC
TRBJ2-7,TRBV4-3,once,NA,CASSPSGVAAYEQYF,TGCGCCAGCAGCCCTTCCGGGGTAGCGGCCTACGAGCAGTACTTC
TRBJ1-5,TRBV24-1,NA,NA,CATRNGGSNQPQHF,TGTGCCACCCGAAATGGAGGGAGCAATCAGCCCCAGCATTTT
TRBJ2-3,TRBV5-4,NA,NA,CASSPGTDTQYF,TGTGCCAGCAGCCCCGGCACAGATACGCAGTATTTT
TRBJ2-1,TRBV4-3,NA,NA,CASSQDLAESYNEQFF,TGCGCCAGCAGCCAAGATTTAGCGGAGTCTTACAATGAGCAGTTCTTC
TRBJ2-5,TRBV30,NA,NA,CAWSSGLQETQYF,TGTGCCTGGAGCTCGGGACTTCAAGAGACCCAGTACTTC
TRBJ2-5,TRBV4-1,NA,NA,CASSQDRASSQETQYF,TGCGCCAGCAGCCAAGATCGGGCTAGCAGCCAAGAGACCCAGTACTTC
TRBJ1-2,TRBV30,NA,TRBD1,CAYTGQGPGYTF,TGTGCCTATACCGGACAGGGCCCGGGCTACACCTTC
TRBJ2-2,TRBV7-2,NA,TRBD1,CASGEKGQGAVRGTGELFF,TGTGCCAGCGGCGAAAAGGGACAGGGGGCGGTGCGAGGCACCGGGGAGCTGTTTTTT
TRBJ2-3,TRBV5-1,once,NA,CASSLEGSGRSTDTQYF,TGCGCCAGCAGCTTGGAAGGTAGCGGTCGCAGCACAGATACGCAGTATTTT
TRBJ1-3,TRBV9,NA,TRBD1,CASSVAGGLGTIYF,TGTGCCAGCAGCGTAGCAGGGGGCCTGGGCACCATATATTTT
TRBJ2-1,TRBV6-5,once,NA,CAAGNYNEQFF,TGTGCCGCGGGGAACTACAATGAGCAGTTCTTC
TRBJ1-2,TRBV9,few,TRBD1,CASSGIRDRGYGYTF,TGTGCCAGCAGCGGAATTAGGGACAGAGGCTATGGCTACACCTTC
TRBJ2-7,TRBV10-3,once,NA,CAISERQGYEQYF,TGTGCCATCAGTGAACGGCAGGGGTACGAGCAGTACTTC
TRBJ2-7,TRBV5-1,few,NA,CASSLDGAYEQYF,TGCGCCAGCAGCCTTGACGGAGCCTACGAGCAGTACTTC